This TCR beta chain was found in a study of cytomegalovirus exposure and HLA in healthy donors. Overall study results and limits: The authors later found HLA-associated TCR beta chains more clonally expanded than equally common others. The authors later linked a missense DCLRE1C variant to TCR beta V- and J-gene trimming. What TCR beta sequences reportedly achieved was accurate prediction of HLA-A and HLA-B alleles in most subjects.

PCR was performed using 60 Vbeta and 13 Jbeta primers. Sequencing was performed with immunoSEQ multiplex PCR; in TCRdb, only in-frame clones are kept and a portion is missing. The sample contains roughly 150,000 clones, around 83% of which appear only once. Looked up from germline, CDR1 is SEHNR and CDR2 is FQNEAQ (reference sequence). The CDR3 consists of 14 residues. The V and J ends lost 1 base and 3 bases respectively, with 7 bases between them. This clone has only one observation. Its antigen remains unidentified. This chain uses TRBV7-9 with TRBJ2-1, with D maybe TRBD2 (6 bases). The sample taken for sequencing was PBMCs. The source of this sequence is a male donor in good health and CMV-seropositive. The CDR3 nucleotides are TGTGCCAGCAGCTTAGTGGGGGGCTACAATGAGCAGTTCTTC. It specifies CASSLVGGYNEQFF.